Below, 18 T cell receptor beta chains from the same sample are listed, as sequenced in a study of tumor-infiltrating lymphocytes in primary liver carcinoma. The input was 500 ng total RNA; TCR beta cDNA was made from it with a constant-region primer. Slightly modified ARM-PCR with three nested multiplex PCR rounds yielded TCR beta libraries. Each of the first two PCR rounds ran approximately 10 cycles with TRBV1-TRBV30 forward and C-beta reverse primers. From the multiplex PCR reads, TCRdb called clonotypes with MiXCR, one entry per CDR3 protein. This sample carries 250,000 to 400,000 distinct CDR3 sequences, less than 75% of them seen once, and the ten largest clones take approximately 9%. Alongside blood RNA obtained from unsorted whole blood, germline DNA was also extracted. Sample: peripheral blood. These receptor sequences come from a middle-aged man with primary liver carcinoma and hepatitis B virus infection.

This clonotype was found once. The chain carries TRBV12-3 or TRBV12-4 and TRBJ2-5; 9 positions agree with TRBD2. The CDR3 contains 16 residues. Trimming removed 1 base from V and 5 bases from J; junction bases left unmatched: 8. The CDR3 protein is CASSLGCSGGVETQYF. The CDR3 DNA is TGTGCCAGCAGTTTAGGGTGTAGCGGGGGAGTCGAGACCCAGTACTTC.

CDR3 region: CSARDSTGGTEAFF. In DNA form, the CDR3 reads TGCAGCGCCCGGGACAGCACGGGGGGCACTGAAGCTTTCTTT. The chain links TRBV29-1 to TRBJ1-1; TRBD1 agrees at 7 bases. After removal of 7 bases from V and 4 bases from J, the junction contained 12 bases not matched to a gene. This CDR3 region has 14 residues. Germline lookup yields CDR1 SQVTM and CDR2 ANQGSEA.

V and J are TRBV30 and TRBJ1-5; a possible D gene is TRBD1 (6 bases). Germline V lookup: CDR1 GTSNPN, CDR2 SVGIG (reference sequence). Trimming removed 8 bases at V and 2 bases at J, with 19 bases between. The CDR3 runs to 15 residues. CDR3 sequence: CARTGGAGGNQPQHF. The DNA for the CDR3 is TGTGCCCGGACCGGGGGAGCAGGGGGCAATCAGCCCCAGCATTTT.

In its sample, this clonotype was seen many times. The V gene is TRBV6-6, the J gene TRBJ2-7; D may be TRBD1 (7 bases). Germline V gene data show CDR1 as MNHNY and CDR2 as SVGAGI (reference sequence). CDR3 length: 16 residues. Trimming removed 5 bases from V and 0 bases from J, with 17 bases in between. The CDR3 DNA sequence: TGTGCCAGCAGTCCCTCAGGGGGGCTGAGCTCCTACGAGCAGTACTTC. It codes for CASSPSGGLSSYEQYF.

Remarks on this clonotype: This sequence may be a read error, since a much larger clone differs from it by one base. The conserved closing phenylalanine or tryptophan is absent in this CDR3, likely reflecting a read error. The genes are TRBV10-3 and TRBJ1-1; TRBD1 aligns across 11 bases. The CDR3 is made up of 15 amino acids. The V segment lost 0 bases and the J segment 5 bases; nucleotides outside the gene matches: 2. Per the germline V gene, CDR1 is ENHRY and CDR2 is SYGVKD. CDR3 loop: CAISESDRGPTEAFI. CDR3 in DNA: TGTGCCATCAGTGAGTCGGACAGGGGGCCGACTGAAGCTTTCATT.

Many counts were recorded for this clonotype. The CDR3 DNA reads as TGTGCCAGCAGAATAGGGCAGCAAGGGGCCAACGTCCTGACTTTC. This gives the protein CASRIGQQGANVLTF. V gene TRBV6-9 combines with J gene TRBJ2-6; D ambiguous. Trimming removed 6 bases at V and 4 bases at J, with 13 bases between. The CDR3 is 15 amino acids. CDR1 and CDR2 from the germline V gene are MNHGY and SVAAGI.

This clonotype showed up many times. The V and J genes are TRBV6-2 or TRBV6-3 and TRBJ2-2, with D possibly being TRBD1 (6 bases). Trimming shortened V by 8 bases and J by 6 bases, and 13 bases separated the two germline ends. The V gene's germline CDR1 is MNHEY and CDR2 SVGEGT. The CDR3 covers 13 residues. CDR3 in DNA: TGTGCCAGCTTACAGGGCGACCCCGGGGAGCTGTTTTTT. Encoded protein: CASLQGDPGELFF.

This clonotype was picked up many times. This chain connects TRBV12-3 or TRBV12-4 to TRBJ2-7; 7 bases line up with TRBD1. The trim removed 6 bases at V and 3 bases at J, leaving 5 bases unmatched. The CDR3 length is 13 residues. CDR3 coding DNA: TGTGCCAGCAGCCCGACAGGGTACTACGAGCAGTACTTC. Translated, it gives CASSPTGYYEQYF.

This chain uses TRBV20-1 with TRBJ2-2; D is perhaps TRBD2 (6 bases). V gave up 3 bases and J gave up 3 bases, with 11 bases separating them. This CDR3 spans 14 amino acids. Germline V gene data show CDR1 as DFQATT and CDR2 as SNEGSKA (reference sequence). CDR3: CSARGGPDTGELFF. DNA for the CDR3: TGCAGTGCTAGGGGGGGACCTGACACCGGGGAGCTGTTTTTT.

With respect to this clonotype: A single base separates this from a much larger clone, so it may be a read error. The rearrangement uses TRBV6-5 and TRBJ1-2, with 7 bases matching TRBD1. Germline values: CDR1 MNHEY, CDR2 SVGAGI. Trimming cost V 7 bases and J 8 bases; bases outside gene matches: 13. The CDR3 has 14 amino acids. In DNA, the CDR3 is TGTGCCAGCACCTCGAGAGGGGGCGGAGGAGGCTACACCTTC. Translation gives CASTSRGGGGGYTF.

This clonotype was detected only once. The V gene is TRBV28, the J gene TRBJ2-7; maybe TRBD2 (5 bases). CDR1 and CDR2 from the germline V gene are MDHEN and SYDVKM. This CDR3 contains 12 residues. The germline V and J ends were trimmed by 4 bases and 9 bases, with 13 bases remaining between them. CDR3 in amino acids: CASSSTEGVQYF. The CDR3 nucleotides read TGTGCCAGCAGTTCCACCGAGGGCGTGCAGTACTTC. The variable domain in full, completed from reference TRBV28 and TRBJ2-7, reads DVKVTQSSRYLVKRTGEKVFLECVQDMDHENMFWYRQDPGLGLRLIYFSYDVKMKEKGDIPEGYSVSREKKERFSLILESASTNQTSMYLCASSSTEGVQYFGPGTRLTVT.

On this clonotype itself: The germline gene is not matched at one end of the junction; a read error may be the cause. This chain links TRBV14 with TRBJ2-2; weak D call: TRBD2 (5 bases). CDR1 is SGHDN and CDR2 is FVKESK in the germline V gene. The CDR3 spans 18 residues. The CDR3 region is CTSSQEGSGRINTGELFF. The DNA of the CDR3 is TGTACCAGCAGCCAAGAAGGGAGCGGACGGATCAACACCGGGGAGCTGTTTTTT.

Comments on this clonotype: A much larger clone is a single base away; this may be a read error. V usage is TRBV7-8 and J usage is TRBJ1-5, with D unresolved. This CDR3 region has 15 residues. Germline values: CDR1 SGHVS, CDR2 FQNEAQ. The V and J ends lost 2 bases and 4 bases respectively, with 12 bases between them. In DNA, the CDR3 is TGTGCCAGCAGCTTACGGAGAGACCGTAATCAGCCCCAGCATTTT. As protein: CASSLRRDRNQPQHF.

This CDR3 is CASSQDPYGGREGTF. In DNA form, the CDR3 reads TGTGCCAGCAGCCAAGATCCGTACGGGGGCCGCGAGGGCACCTTC. The genes are TRBV4-2 and TRBJ1-2, with D perhaps matching TRBD1 (6 bases). Per the germline V gene, CDR1 is LGHNA and CDR2 is YNFKEQ. The CDR3 runs 15 residues. V was shortened by 0 bases and J by 13 bases, with 21 bases between the two germline ends.

Concerning this clonotype: Given the absence of the conserved phenylalanine or tryptophan at the CDR3 end, a read error is likely. The CDR3 loop is CASSLTGNGNTIYL. The CDR3 nucleotides are TGTGCCAGCAGCTTGACAGGGAATGGAAACACCATATATCTT. The chain has TRBV5-8 and TRBJ1-3, with D possibly being TRBD1 (6 bases). The V and J ends lost 1 base and 3 bases respectively, with 8 bases between them. The germline CDR1 and CDR2 sequences are SGHTS and YDEGEE. The CDR3 is made up of 14 amino acids.

As concerns this clonotype: A much larger clonotype is one base distant, so this may be a read error. This sequence joins TRBV6-6 and TRBJ1-2; no clear D. The CDR3 totals 11 residues. Germline assignment: CDR1 MNHNY and CDR2 SVGAGI (reference sequence). The CDR3 loop is CASSPAAGFTF. The CDR3 nucleotides read TGTGCCAGCAGTCCCGCCGCTGGCTTCACCTTC.

Details on this clonotype: One end of the junction does not line up with germline, which may come from a read error. CDR3 sequence (DNA): TGTGTCAGCAGGCGAGGCCAGGGCCCCAATCAGCCCCAGCATTTT. Residues: CVSRRGQGPNQPQHF. The chain uses TRBV12-3 or TRBV12-4 and TRBJ1-5, with a tentative D call TRBD1 (5 bases). The CDR3 runs to 15 residues.

Comments on this clonotype: This may arise from a read error, as a much more abundant clone is one base away. The genes are TRBV6-1 and TRBJ2-3; no firm D call. This CDR3 spans 14 amino acids. Germline V gene sequence: CDR1 MNHNS, CDR2 SASEGT. The CDR3 coding sequence is TGTGCCAGCAGTGAAGCGAATTGGTCAGATCCGCAGTATTTT. As protein: CASSEANWSDPQYF.